This T cell receptor (beta chain) was recovered during a study of blood T cell repertoires in COVID-19. V shed 1 base, J shed 0 bases, and the junction held 14 bases outside the gene matches. The germline gives CDR1 SGHTA, CDR2 FQGTGA. There are 21 residues in the CDR3. Using immunoSEQ multiplex PCR, the repertoire was profiled, and TCRdb retains in-frame clones only, with some absent. In the table there are over 150,000 clones, around 87% of which are singletons. Enrolled through a virtual design, the participants were between 18 and 89 years of age and came from about two dozen US areas. Two negative PCRs, clearance, or symptom resolution had been documented for recovered Cohort 3 donors.

Sample: PBMCs or T cells enriched from blood (not recorded which). The origin of this receptor is a woman aged 25 to 39 who had recovered from COVID-19. This rearrangement joins TRBV7-3 to TRBJ1-5; 11 bases agree with TRBD1. CDR3 DNA sequence: TGTGCCAGCAGCTTAATAGGGCGGGGACAGGGGGACCCTTTTAGCAATCAGCCCCAGCATTTT. It translates to CASSLIGRGQGDPFSNQPQHF.